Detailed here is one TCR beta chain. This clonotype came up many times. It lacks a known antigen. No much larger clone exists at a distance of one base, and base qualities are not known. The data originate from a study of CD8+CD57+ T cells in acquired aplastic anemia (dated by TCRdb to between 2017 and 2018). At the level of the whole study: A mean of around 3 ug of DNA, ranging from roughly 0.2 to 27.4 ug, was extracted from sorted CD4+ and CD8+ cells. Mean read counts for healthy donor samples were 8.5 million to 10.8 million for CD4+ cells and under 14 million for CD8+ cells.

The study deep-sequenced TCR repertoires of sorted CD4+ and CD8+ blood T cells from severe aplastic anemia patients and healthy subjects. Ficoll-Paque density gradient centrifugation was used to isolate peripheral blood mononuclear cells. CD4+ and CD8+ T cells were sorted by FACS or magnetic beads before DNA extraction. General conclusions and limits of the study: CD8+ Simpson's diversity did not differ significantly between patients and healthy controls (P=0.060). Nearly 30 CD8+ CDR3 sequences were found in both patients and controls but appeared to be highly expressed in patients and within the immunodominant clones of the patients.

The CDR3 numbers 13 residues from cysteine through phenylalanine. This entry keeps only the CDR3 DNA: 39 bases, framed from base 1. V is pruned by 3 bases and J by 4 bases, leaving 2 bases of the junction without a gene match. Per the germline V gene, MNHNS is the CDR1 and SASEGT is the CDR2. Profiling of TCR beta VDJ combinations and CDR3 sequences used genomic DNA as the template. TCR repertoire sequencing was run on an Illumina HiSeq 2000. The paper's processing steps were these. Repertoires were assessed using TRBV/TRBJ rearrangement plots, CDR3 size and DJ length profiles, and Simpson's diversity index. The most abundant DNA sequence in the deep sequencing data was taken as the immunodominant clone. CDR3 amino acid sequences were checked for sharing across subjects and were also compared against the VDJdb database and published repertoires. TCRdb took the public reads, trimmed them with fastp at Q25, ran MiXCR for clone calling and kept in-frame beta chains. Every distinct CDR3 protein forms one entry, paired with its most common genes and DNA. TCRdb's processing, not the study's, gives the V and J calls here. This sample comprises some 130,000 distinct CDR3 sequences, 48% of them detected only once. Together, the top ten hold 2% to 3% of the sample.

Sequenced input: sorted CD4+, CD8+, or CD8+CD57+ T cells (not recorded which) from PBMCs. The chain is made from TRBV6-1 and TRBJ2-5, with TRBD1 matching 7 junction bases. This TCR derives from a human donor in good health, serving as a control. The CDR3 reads CASSDGTVETQYF. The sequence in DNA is TGTGCCAGCAGTGATGGGACAGTAGAGACCCAGTACTTC.